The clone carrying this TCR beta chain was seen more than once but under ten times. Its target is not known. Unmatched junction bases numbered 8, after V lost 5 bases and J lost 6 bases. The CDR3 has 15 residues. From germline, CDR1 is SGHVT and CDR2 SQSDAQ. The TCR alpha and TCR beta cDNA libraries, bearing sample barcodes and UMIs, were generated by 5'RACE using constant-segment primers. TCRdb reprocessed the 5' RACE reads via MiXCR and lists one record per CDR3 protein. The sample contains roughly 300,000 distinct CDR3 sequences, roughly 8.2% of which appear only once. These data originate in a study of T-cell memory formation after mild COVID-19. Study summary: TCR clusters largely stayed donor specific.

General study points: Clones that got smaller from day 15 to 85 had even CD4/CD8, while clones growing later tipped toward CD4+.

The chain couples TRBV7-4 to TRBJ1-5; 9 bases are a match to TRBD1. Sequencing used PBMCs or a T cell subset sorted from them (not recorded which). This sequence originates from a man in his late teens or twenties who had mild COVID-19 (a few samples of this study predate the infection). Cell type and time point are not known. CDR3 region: CASSPGQGQTQPQHF. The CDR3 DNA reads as TGTGCCAGCAGCCCCGGACAGGGGCAGACTCAGCCCCAGCATTTT.